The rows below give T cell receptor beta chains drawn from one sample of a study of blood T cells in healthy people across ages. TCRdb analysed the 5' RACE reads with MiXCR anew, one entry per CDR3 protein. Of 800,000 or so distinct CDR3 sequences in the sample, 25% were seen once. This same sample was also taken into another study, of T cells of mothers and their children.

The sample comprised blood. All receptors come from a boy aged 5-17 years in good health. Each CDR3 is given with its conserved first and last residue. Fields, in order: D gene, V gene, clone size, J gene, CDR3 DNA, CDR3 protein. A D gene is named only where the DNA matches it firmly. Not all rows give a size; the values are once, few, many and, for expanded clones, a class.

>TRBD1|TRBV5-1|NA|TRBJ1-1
TGCGCCAGTATCAGCGACAGGGGGGGAGCTTTCTTT
CASISDRGGAFF
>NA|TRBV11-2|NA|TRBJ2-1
TGTGCCAGCGCCGAGGGGAACTTGCCCTACAATGAGCAGTTCTTC
CASAEGNLPYNEQFF
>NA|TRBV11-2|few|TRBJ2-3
TGTGCCAGCAATCGAGGGGGGGAGCCGCAGTATTTT
CASNRGGEPQYF
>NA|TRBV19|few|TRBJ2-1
TGTGCCAGTATGTCCGCTGACAATGAGCAGTTCTTC
CASMSADNEQFF
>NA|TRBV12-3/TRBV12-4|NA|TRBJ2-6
TGTGCCAGCAACCATGAAGTTCGCTCTGGGGCCAACGTCCTGACTTTC
CASNHEVRSGANVLTF
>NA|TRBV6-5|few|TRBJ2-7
TGTGCCAGCAGGCTCCTTTCTGGACGATACGAGCAGTACTTC
CASRLLSGRYEQYF
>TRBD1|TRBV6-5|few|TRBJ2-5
TGTGCCAGCAGTTCCGCAGGGGGATCGCAAGAGACCCAGTACTTC
CASSSAGGSQETQYF
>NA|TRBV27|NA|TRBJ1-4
TGTGCCAGCAGGAGGAGCATTAATGAAAAACTGTTTTTT
CASRRSINEKLFF
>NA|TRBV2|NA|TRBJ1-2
TGTGCCAGCAGTGAAGCTGTGCAGGTTGCCCTAGCTAACTATGGCTACACCTTC
CASSEAVQVALANYGYTF
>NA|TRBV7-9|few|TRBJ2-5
TGTGCCAGCAGCTTAGGAGCGCTAACCCTAGAGACCCAGTACTTC
CASSLGALTLETQYF
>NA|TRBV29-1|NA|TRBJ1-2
TGCAGCGTTGACCTGGGGGGAAGAGGCTACACCTTC
CSVDLGGRGYTF
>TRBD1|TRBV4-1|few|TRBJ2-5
TGCGCCAGCAGCCAAGATCATAGGACAGGCCTCTTGGAAGAGACCCAGTACTTC
CASSQDHRTGLLEETQYF
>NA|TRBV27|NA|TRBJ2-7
TGTGCCAGCAGTTTCCTCCCATCGACGGGGGACCCTAGGGAGCAGTACTTC
CASSFLPSTGDPREQYF
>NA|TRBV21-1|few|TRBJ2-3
TGTGCCAGCAGCAAAGAATATCTATCGGGGTCCCCCACAGATACGCAGTATTTT
CASSKEYLSGSPTDTQYF
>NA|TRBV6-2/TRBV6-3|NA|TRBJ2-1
TGTGCCAGCACCCAAATCGGTTCTCCTAATTACAATGAGCAGTTCTTC
CASTQIGSPNYNEQFF
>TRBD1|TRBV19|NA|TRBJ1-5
TGTGCCAGTACGGCAGCAGGGGGCGATCAGCCCCAGCATTTT
CASTAAGGDQPQHF
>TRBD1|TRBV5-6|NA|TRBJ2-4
TGTGCCAGCAGCCCCGGGACAGGGATGTCCAAAAACATTCAGTACTTC
CASSPGTGMSKNIQYF
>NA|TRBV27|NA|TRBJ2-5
TGTGCCAGCAGTTTACTTGAGTTCCCAGAGACCCAGTACTTC
CASSLLEFPETQYF
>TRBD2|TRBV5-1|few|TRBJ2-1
TGCGCCAGCAGCGCCGTAATGGGACTAGCGGGGATCTACAATGAGCAGTTCTTC
CASSAVMGLAGIYNEQFF
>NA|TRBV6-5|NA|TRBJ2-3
TGTGCCAGCAGCATCAAGACTAGTTTCACAGATACGCAGTATTTT
CASSIKTSFTDTQYF
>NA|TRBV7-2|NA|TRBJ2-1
TGTGCCAGCAGCTTAGAACCGCGGGGCCTCTCCTACAATGAGCAGTTCTTC
CASSLEPRGLSYNEQFF
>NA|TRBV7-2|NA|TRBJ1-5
TGTGCCAGCAGCCCGAACGACGGCCAGCCCCAGCATTTT
CASSPNDGQPQHF
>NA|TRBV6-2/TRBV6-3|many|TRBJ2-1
TGTGCCAGCAGTTACTCAATAGGAGAGCAGTTCTTC
CASSYSIGEQFF
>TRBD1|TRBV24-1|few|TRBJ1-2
TGTGCCACCAGTGGTCCCGGGACAGGGGAAGTTGAGTATGGCTACACCTTC
CATSGPGTGEVEYGYTF
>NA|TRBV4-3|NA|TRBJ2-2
TGCGCCAGCAGCCCGTCGTTCAGAACCGGGGAGCTGTTTTTT
CASSPSFRTGELFF
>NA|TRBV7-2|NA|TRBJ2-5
TGTGCCAGCACCCCGCTGAGGGAGACCCAGTACTTC
CASTPLRETQYF
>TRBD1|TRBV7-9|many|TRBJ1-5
TGTGCCAGCAGCCCACAGGGGGCGAGCAATCAGCCCCAGCATTTT
CASSPQGASNQPQHF
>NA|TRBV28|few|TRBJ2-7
TGTGCCAGCAGTTTATCCCCCCATCGGTACGAGCAGTACTTC
CASSLSPHRYEQYF
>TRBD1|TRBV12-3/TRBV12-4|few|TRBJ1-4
TGTGCCAGCAGTGGGACAGTTGTTAATGAAAAACTGTTTTTT
CASSGTVVNEKLFF
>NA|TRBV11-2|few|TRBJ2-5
TGTGCCAGCAGCTTAGTGCGGTTTCAAGAGACCCAGTACTTC
CASSLVRFQETQYF
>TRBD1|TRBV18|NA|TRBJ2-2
TGTGCCAGCTCACCACCAGGGGGCGCGAGCACCGGGGAGCTGTTTTTT
CASSPPGGASTGELFF
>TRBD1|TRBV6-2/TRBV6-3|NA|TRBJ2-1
TGTGCCAGCAGTGGACGGACAGGGGGCTCCTACAATGAGCAGTTCTTC
CASSGRTGGSYNEQFF
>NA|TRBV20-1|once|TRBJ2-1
TGCAGTGCCCTAGGGGTCTATGAGCAGTTCTTC
CSALGVYEQFF
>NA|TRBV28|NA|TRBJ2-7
TGTGCCAGCAGTTTGGGATACTACGAGCAGTACTTC
CASSLGYYEQYF
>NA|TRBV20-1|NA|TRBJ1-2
TGCAGTGCTAGAGATTTGGGGGCGTGGAATGGCTACACCTTC
CSARDLGAWNGYTF
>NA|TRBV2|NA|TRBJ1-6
TGTGCCAGCAATGGGGGGCGCTCACCCCTCCACTTT
CASNGGRSPLHF
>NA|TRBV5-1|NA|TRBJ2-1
TGCGCCAGCAGCTGGCAGGTCTCGGGTCCCAATGAGCAGTTCTTC
CASSWQVSGPNEQFF
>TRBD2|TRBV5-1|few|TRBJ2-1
TGCGCTAGCAGTCAGCGGGGGTCCTACAATGAGCAGTTCTTC
CASSQRGSYNEQFF
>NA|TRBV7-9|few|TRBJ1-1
TGTGCCAGCAGGCCAGGGTTGAACACTGAAGCTTTCTTT
CASRPGLNTEAFF
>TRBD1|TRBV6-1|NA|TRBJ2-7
TGTGCCAGTAACTCGGACAGGGGGCTTTGGGAGCAGTACTTC
CASNSDRGLWEQYF
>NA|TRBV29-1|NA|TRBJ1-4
TGCAGCGTCGGGGAAACTAATGAAAAACTGTTTTTT
CSVGETNEKLFF
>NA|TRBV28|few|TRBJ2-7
TGTGCCAGCAGCCCCAGGGGGGAGTATGTATACGAGCAGTACTTC
CASSPRGEYVYEQYF
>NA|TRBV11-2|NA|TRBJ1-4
TGTGCCAGCAGCTTTGGCAGGAGCGGGGCGGATGAAAAACTGTTTTTT
CASSFGRSGADEKLFF
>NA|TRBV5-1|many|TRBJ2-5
TGCGCCAGCAGCTTGGGCGGGATTGTAGAGACCCAGTACTTC
CASSLGGIVETQYF
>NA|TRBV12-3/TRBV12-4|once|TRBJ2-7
TGTGCCAGCAGTTTTTTTCAGGGGCTGGCCTACGAGCAGTACTTC
CASSFFQGLAYEQYF
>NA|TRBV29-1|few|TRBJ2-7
TGCAGCGTTGAAGGTTCCGACAGCGCCGACTACGAGCAGTACTTC
CSVEGSDSADYEQYF
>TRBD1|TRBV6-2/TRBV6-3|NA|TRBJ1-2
TGTGCCAGCAGTTACTCGTTGGGACAGGGGACTACACGCTATGGCTACACCTTC
CASSYSLGQGTTRYGYTF
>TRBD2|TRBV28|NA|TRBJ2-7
TGTGCCAGCAGTTTACGCTCGGGGGGAGTGGAAGAGCAGTACTTC
CASSLRSGGVEEQYF
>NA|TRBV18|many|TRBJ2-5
TGTGCCAGCTCACCGCTAAGGTACCAAGAGACCCAGTACTTC
CASSPLRYQETQYF
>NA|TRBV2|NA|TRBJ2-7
TGTGCCAGCAGCTTCAACAGGGCCGCCTACGAGCAGTACTTC
CASSFNRAAYEQYF
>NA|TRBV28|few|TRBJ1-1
TGTGCCAGCAGCCCCATCACCCTTCTTTACAGGAATAACACTGAAGCTTTCTTT
CASSPITLLYRNNTEAFF
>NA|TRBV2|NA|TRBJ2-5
TGTGCCAGCAGTGTCAGCGTCGTACGGAGGGAGACCCAGTACTTC
CASSVSVVRRETQYF
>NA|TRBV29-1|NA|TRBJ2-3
TGCAGCGTTGAGGTTCCGGATACGCAGTATTTT
CSVEVPDTQYF
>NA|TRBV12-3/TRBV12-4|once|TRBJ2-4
TGTGCCAGCAGTTTAGGACCAGGGATTTTAAACATTCAGTACTTC
CASSLGPGILNIQYF
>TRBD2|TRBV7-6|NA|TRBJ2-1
TGTGCCAGCAGCTTAGAAGGATTCCTAGCGGATCCCAATGAGCAGTTCTTC
CASSLEGFLADPNEQFF
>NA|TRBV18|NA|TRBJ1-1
TGTGCCAGCTCACCTAGAGAATCGGGTGAAGCTTTCTTT
CASSPRESGEAFF
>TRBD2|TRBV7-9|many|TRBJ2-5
TGTGCCAGCAGCCTTGGACTAGCGAAAGAGACCCAGTACTTC
CASSLGLAKETQYF
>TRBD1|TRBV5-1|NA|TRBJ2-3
TGCACCAGCAGCAACACACCGGGACAGGCGACAGATACGCAGTATTTT
CTSSNTPGQATDTQYF